This TCR beta chain appears in the sequencing data of a study of control samples from healthy donors and cancer patients. Germline CDR1 SNHLY, CDR2 FYNNEI. Trimming took 3 bases from V and 6 from J, leaving 6 bases between them. This CDR3 comprises 12 residues. The data were produced by immunoSEQ multiplex PCR, yet TCRdb's version contains in-frame clones alone and is incomplete. Among about 150,000 clones, roughly 90% were seen once, and the ten largest hold about 4.9%. Sequencing input: blood. This sequence was found in a young man in good health. The chain combines TRBV2 with TRBJ1-3; D not resolved. The CDR3 DNA is TGTGCCAGCAGTGAGGAAGAAAACACCATATATTTT. It translates to CASSEEENTIYF.